The subject of this entry is one TCR beta chain. Its cognate antigen is unknown. Time point specified: week 23, last vaccination. Each dose delivered 300 ug of mutant IDH1 20-mer peptide subcutaneously with imiquimod. V dropped 5 bases and J dropped 4 bases, with 11 bases sitting between them. The CDR3 is made up of 13 amino acids. Germline values: CDR1 MNHEY, CDR2 SMNVEV (reference sequence). The data derive from a study of a mutant IDH1 vaccine in newly diagnosed glioma. Study information: Onset of vaccination occurred 4-6 weeks following radiotherapy alone, or with temozolomide cycles.

Profiled with immunoSEQ multiplex PCR; TCRdb holds only in-frame clones, not every one. The sample includes about 81,000 clones, 70% to 90% of them seen just once. Sample: PBMCs, taken from a glioma patient whose treatment included an IDH1 peptide vaccine. The V call is TRBV27, the J call TRBJ1-1; D possibly corresponds to TRBD1 (6 bases). This receptor was identified in a man aged 25 to 45 with glioma. Some clones in this sample may be carry-over from other donors' samples. This CDR3 is CASSLGTFTEAFF. For the CDR3, the DNA is TGTGCCAGCAGTCTGGGGACATTCACTGAAGCTTTCTTT.